This T cell receptor beta chain was obtained from a study of T cells in Graves' hyperthyroidism and ophthalmopathy. This clonotype showed up many times. Germline V lookup: CDR1 SGHRS, CDR2 YFSETQ. CDR3 size: 15 residues. V lost 0 bases to trimming and J lost 6 bases, with 16 bases between them. Fresh peripheral blood, approximately 10 ml, was the source of the PBMCs. The investigators amplified TCR beta CDR3 regions from RNA transcripts. The HTBI set primed first-round TCR CDR3 RT-PCR. TCRdb itself ran the multiplex PCR reads through MiXCR, one entry per CDR3 protein. The sample contains about 600,000 distinct CDR3 sequences, approximately 16% of which appear only once.

Sequencing was performed on blood. The sequence derives from a woman aged 40-49 years with Graves' ophthalmopathy. J is TRBJ2-7 and V is TRBV5-1; perhaps TRBD1 as D (5 bases). For the CDR3, the DNA is TGCGCCAGCAGCTTGGACGCAGGGAAAAAACTCGAGCAGTACTTC. Translating gives CASSLDAGKKLEQYF.